This T cell receptor (beta chain) was found in a study of cytomegalovirus exposure and HLA in healthy donors. TCRdb's table, derived via immunoSEQ multiplex PCR, lists solely in-frame clones and lacks some. The data hold about 250,000 clones, with around nine tenths observed a single time. The CDR3 runs to 13 residues. CDR1 is SEHNR, CDR2 FQNEAQ, per germline (reference sequence). The V end was cut by 6 bases, the J end by 4 bases, with 12 bases between. The sample taken for sequencing was PBMCs. J is TRBJ1-1 and V is TRBV7-9; no firm D call. The sequence derives from a man aged 18 to 29 in good health and CMV-seronegative. Here the CDR3 DNA reads TGTGCCAGCAGGTCATCGGGAGGCACTGAAGCTTTCTTT. This encodes CASRSSGGTEAFF.